The 19 T cell receptor beta chains reported below all come from one sample, sequenced in a study of cytomegalovirus exposure and HLA in healthy donors (dated by TCRdb to about 2017). The library relied on the immunoSEQ multiplex PCR assay. The multiplex PCR relied on a mix of 60 forward primers for TCR Vbeta segments and 13 reverse primers for TCR Jbeta segments. Imported from immuneACCESS, the table was reduced by TCRdb to in-frame sequences with V and J called. These copies leave out some clones; in studies compared against another copy, an unresolved V gene accounts for under half, and the cause of the remainder is not known. Recorded for this sample are approximately 190,000 clones; about 80% of them occurred a single time. Around 1.9% of the sample lies in the top ten. The specimen sequenced was PBMCs. Receptor source: a woman under 30 in good health and CMV-seropositive.

This chain uses TRBV2 with TRBJ2-3; D might be TRBD1 (5 bases). Trimming shortened V by 6 bases and J by 6 bases, and 22 bases separated the two germline ends. Germline V gene lookup returns CDR1 SNHLY and CDR2 FYNNEI. CDR3 size: 16 residues. This CDR3 reads CASRPVGQGYDDTQYF. The CDR3 nucleotides read TGTGCCAGCAGACCTGTGGGGCAGGGTTATGATGATACGCAGTATTTT.

The V call is TRBV6-4, the J call TRBJ2-1; 7 nucleotides agree with TRBD2. The germline gives CDR1 MRHNA, CDR2 SNTAGT. The trim removed 0 bases at V and 5 bases at J, leaving 4 bases unmatched. This CDR3 is 15 amino acids long. The CDR3 bases are TGTGCCAGCAGTGACTCCCGCGGGGGTGACAATGAGCAGTTCTTC. This translates into CASSDSRGGDNEQFF.

The chain is built from TRBV19 and TRBJ2-3; TRBD2 matches 10 bases. Germline V lookup: CDR1 LNHDA, CDR2 SQIVND (reference sequence). The ends lost 7 bases at V and 5 bases at J; junction bases unmatched: 6. This CDR3 spans 14 amino acids. For the CDR3, the DNA is TGTGCCAGTACAGAGCGGGGGGGCCGAGATACGCAGTATTTT. This gives the protein CASTERGGRDTQYF.

This chain uses TRBV7-2 with TRBJ2-2; TRBD1 aligns across 8 bases. J gave up 4 bases and V 1 base, and 8 bases lay outside the gene matches. Germline assignment: CDR1 SGHTA and CDR2 FQGNSA. CDR3 length equals 17 residues. CDR3 DNA: TGTGCCAGCAGCTTAGAAGGGGGACAGGAGGCCACCGGGGAGCTGTTTTTT. Residues: CASSLEGGQEATGELFF.

In this sample, this clone turned up once. V and J are TRBV5-4 and TRBJ2-1; D is undetermined. Germline loops: CDR1 SGHNT, CDR2 YYREEE (reference sequence). The V gene lost 5 bases and the J gene lost 0 bases, with 12 bases spanning the gap. The CDR3 length is 15 residues. CDR3 protein: CASSLDSSSYNEQFF. The DNA of the CDR3 is TGTGCCAGCAGTCTAGACTCGAGCTCCTACAATGAGCAGTTCTTC.

CDR3 amino acids: CASSDWPQHF. For the CDR3, the DNA is TGCGCCAGCAGTGACTGGCCCCAGCATTTT. This rearrangement joins TRBV10-1 to TRBJ1-5, with no clear D. Germline CDR1 and CDR2: WNHNN and SYGVQD (reference sequence). This CDR3 has 10 amino acids. V lost 3 bases and J lost 9, with 3 bases in between.

The V call is TRBV28, the J call TRBJ1-4, with 9 bases that match TRBD1. The V gene end was trimmed by 5 bases and the J gene end by 10 bases; junction bases not matched to a gene: 14. Germline-derived CDR1 and CDR2 are MDHEN and SYDVKM. This CDR3 is built from 16 residues. Here the CDR3 reads CASSQGQGGNRGKLFF. In nucleotides, the CDR3 is TGTGCCAGCAGTCAGGGACAGGGAGGGAACAGGGGAAAACTGTTTTTT.

The chain has TRBV7-9 and TRBJ2-5; D may be TRBD1 (6 bases). Between the trimmed V and J ends, which lost 2 bases and 1 base, there was a span of 17 bases. The CDR3 is made up of 17 amino acids. CDR1 and CDR2 from the germline V gene are SEHNR and FQNEAQ (reference sequence). The CDR3 DNA follows: TGTGCCAGCAGCTTATCAAGGGGGATGGAGCCCCAAGAGACCCAGTACTTC. Protein product: CASSLSRGMEPQETQYF.

The gene calls are TRBV28 and TRBJ1-3, with unresolved D. The CDR3 has 15 residues. The germline gives CDR1 MDHEN, CDR2 SYDVKM. V was pared by 3 bases and J by 0 bases, with 9 bases between. In nucleotides, the CDR3 is TGTGCCAGCAGTTTGTTCGGGAGCTCTGGAAACACCATATATTTT. Its protein product is CASSLFGSSGNTIYF.

The chain couples TRBV15 to TRBJ2-1, with D perhaps matching TRBD1 (5 bases). The CDR3 has 16 residues. Trimming cost V 1 base and J 6 bases, with 16 bases left between them. In germline, CDR1 is LNHNV, CDR2 YYDKDF (reference sequence). This chain's CDR3 is CATSRGGYLSGNEQFF. CDR3 DNA: TGTGCCACCAGCAGAGGGGGCTACCTAAGTGGCAATGAGCAGTTCTTC.

In this sample, this clone turned up a few times. The chain uses TRBV6-6 and TRBJ2-5; 7 bases fit TRBD1. After removal of 2 bases from V and 5 bases from J, the junction contained 5 bases not matched to a gene. Germline-derived CDR1 and CDR2 are MNHNY and SVGAGI (reference sequence). The CDR3 has 14 amino acids. CDR3 region: CASSYLGGWETQYF. Here the CDR3 DNA reads TGTGCCAGCAGTTACCTAGGGGGCTGGGAGACCCAGTACTTC.

The gene calls are TRBV6-5 and TRBJ1-5; D perhaps matches TRBD1 (6 bases). Germline V lookup: CDR1 MNHEY, CDR2 SVGAGI. The CDR3 contains 15 residues. The V and J ends lost 6 bases and 5 bases respectively, with 17 bases between them. This CDR3 reads CASSPTQGWYQPQHF. CDR3 DNA: TGTGCCAGCAGCCCAACACAGGGTTGGTATCAGCCCCAGCATTTT.

The gene calls are TRBV7-9 and TRBJ1-6; D call uncertain. With 1 base removed from V and 0 bases from J, the gap between germline ends came to 13 bases. Germline CDR1 and CDR2: SEHNR and FQNEAQ (reference sequence). CDR3 size: 18 residues. CDR3 DNA sequence: TGTGCCAGCAGCTTAGTCCAGGTTCGACACTCCTATAATTCACCCCTCCACTTT. This gives the protein CASSLVQVRHSYNSPLHF. The whole variable domain, filled in from reference TRBV7-9 and TRBJ1-6, reads DTGVSQNPRHKITKRGQNVTFRCDPISEHNRLYWYRQTLGQGPEFLTYFQNEAQLEKSRLLSDRFSAERPKGSFSTLEIQRTEQGDSAMYLCASSLVQVRHSYNSPLHFGNGTRLTVT.

The J gene is TRBJ1-1, the V gene TRBV25-1, with TRBD1 identical over 9 bases. Germline trimming cut 3 bases from V and 3 bases from J; bases unmatched to any gene: 2. Germline assignment: CDR1 MGHDK and CDR2 SYGVNS. The CDR3 contains 14 residues. CDR3 nucleotides: TGTGCCAGCAGTGACTGGGACAGGGACACTGAAGCTTTCTTT. Its translation: CASSDWDRDTEAFF.

The chain has TRBV6-5 and TRBJ2-5; TRBD1 matches 11 bases. Germline V gives CDR1 MNHEY, CDR2 SVGAGI. The CDR3 has 15 amino acids. V trimming: 6 bases; J trimming: 1 base; junction bases outside the gene matches: 4. For the CDR3, the DNA is TGTGCCAGCAGCCTTGGGACAGGGGGCCAAGAGACCCAGTACTTC. This sequence encodes CASSLGTGGQETQYF.

V and J are TRBV6-5 and TRBJ2-7; TRBD1 aligns across 7 bases. Germline CDR1 reads MNHEY; CDR2 reads SVGAGI. V trimming: 11 bases; J trimming: 5 bases; junction bases outside the gene matches: 9. The CDR3 totals 12 residues. CDR3: CAPPGGVDEQYV. CDR3 sequence (DNA): TGTGCCCCCCCAGGGGGTGTCGACGAGCAGTACGTC.

The table lists this clone with a count of one. The chain employs TRBV9 and TRBJ2-3; 12 nucleotides align to TRBD2. The CDR3 covers 16 residues. The germline V gene has CDR1 SGDLS and CDR2 YYNGEE. V shed 3 bases and J 3 bases; nucleotides not matched to a gene: 5. The CDR3 DNA follows: TGTGCCAGCAGCGCTAGCGGGGGGGCTGGTACAGATACGCAGTATTTT. It specifies CASSASGGAGTDTQYF.

This clone was recorded a few times. The chain links TRBV25-1 to TRBJ1-4; 7 bases agree with TRBD1. This CDR3 is built from 15 residues. The germline V gene has CDR1 MGHDK and CDR2 SYGVNS. J lost 6 bases, V lost 4 bases, and 8 bases had no gene match. This chain's CDR3 is CASSGRQGRDEKLFF. For the CDR3, the DNA is TGTGCCAGCAGTGGCCGACAGGGAAGGGATGAAAAACTGTTTTTT.

V usage is TRBV25-1 and J usage is TRBJ1-6; D gene ambiguous. Per germline, CDR1 MGHDK and CDR2 SYGVNS. The CDR3 extends over 14 amino acids. V was shortened by 5 bases and J by 0 bases, with 5 bases between the two germline ends. The CDR3 loop reads CASSWSSYNSPLHF. The CDR3 bases are TGTGCCAGCAGTTGGAGCTCCTATAATTCACCCCTCCACTTT.